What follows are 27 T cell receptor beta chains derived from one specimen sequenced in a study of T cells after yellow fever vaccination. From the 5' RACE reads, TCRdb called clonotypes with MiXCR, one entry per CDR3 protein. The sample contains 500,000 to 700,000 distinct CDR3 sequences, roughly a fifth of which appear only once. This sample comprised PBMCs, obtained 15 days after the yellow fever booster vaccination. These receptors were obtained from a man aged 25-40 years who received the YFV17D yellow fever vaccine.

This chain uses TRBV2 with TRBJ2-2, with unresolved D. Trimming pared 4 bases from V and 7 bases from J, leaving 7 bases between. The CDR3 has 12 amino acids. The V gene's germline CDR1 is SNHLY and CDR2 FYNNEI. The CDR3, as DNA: TGTGCCAGCAGTGGTATGGGCGGGGAGCTGTTTTTT. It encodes CASSGMGGELFF.

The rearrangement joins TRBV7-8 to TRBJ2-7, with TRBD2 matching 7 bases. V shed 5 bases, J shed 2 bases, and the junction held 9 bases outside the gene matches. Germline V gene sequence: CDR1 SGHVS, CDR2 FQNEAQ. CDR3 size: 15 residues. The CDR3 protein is CASSAGVTQTYEQYF. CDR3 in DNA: TGTGCCAGCAGCGCGGGAGTCACCCAAACCTACGAGCAGTACTTC.

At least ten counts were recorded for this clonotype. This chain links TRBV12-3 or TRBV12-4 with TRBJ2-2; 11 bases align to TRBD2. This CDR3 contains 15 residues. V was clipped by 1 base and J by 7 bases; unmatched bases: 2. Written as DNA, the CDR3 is TGTGCCAGCAGTTTAGGACTAGCGGGACTCGGGGAGCTGTTTTTT. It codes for CASSLGLAGLGELFF.

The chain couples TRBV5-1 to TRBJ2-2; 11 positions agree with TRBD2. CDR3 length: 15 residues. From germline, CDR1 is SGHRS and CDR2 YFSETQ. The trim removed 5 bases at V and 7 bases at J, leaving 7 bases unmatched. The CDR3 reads CASSPTSGSVGELFF. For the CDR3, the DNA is TGCGCCAGCAGTCCTACTAGCGGGAGCGTCGGGGAGCTGTTTTTT.

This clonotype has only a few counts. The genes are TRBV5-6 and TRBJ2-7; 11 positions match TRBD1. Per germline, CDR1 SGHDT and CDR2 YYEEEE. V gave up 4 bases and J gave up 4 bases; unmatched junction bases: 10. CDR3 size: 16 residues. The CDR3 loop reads CASSPPGQGASYEQYF. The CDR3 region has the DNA TGTGCCAGCAGCCCACCAGGACAGGGGGCTTCGTACGAGCAGTACTTC.

CDR3 nucleotide sequence: TGTGCCAGCAGCTTTGGGACTAGCGGGAGGACGGGCAATGAGCAGTTCTTC. This translates into CASSFGTSGRTGNEQFF. V usage is TRBV5-4 and J usage is TRBJ2-1, with 15 bases fitting TRBD2. The trim removed 2 bases at V and 6 bases at J, leaving 6 bases unmatched. The CDR3 length is 17 residues. In germline, CDR1 is SGHNT, CDR2 YYREEE (reference sequence).

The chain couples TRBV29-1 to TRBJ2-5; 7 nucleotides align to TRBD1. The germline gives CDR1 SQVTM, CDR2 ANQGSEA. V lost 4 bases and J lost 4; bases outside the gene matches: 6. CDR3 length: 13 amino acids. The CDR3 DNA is TGCAGCGTTGTCGTGGCAGGGGGAGAGACCCAGTACTTC. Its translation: CSVVVAGGETQYF.

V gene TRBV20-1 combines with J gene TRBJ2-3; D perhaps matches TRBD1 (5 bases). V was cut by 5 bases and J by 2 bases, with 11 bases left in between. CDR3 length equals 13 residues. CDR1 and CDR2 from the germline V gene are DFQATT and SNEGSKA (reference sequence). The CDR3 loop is CSAGARSTDTQYF. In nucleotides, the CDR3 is TGCAGTGCTGGGGCTAGGTCCACAGATACGCAGTATTTT.

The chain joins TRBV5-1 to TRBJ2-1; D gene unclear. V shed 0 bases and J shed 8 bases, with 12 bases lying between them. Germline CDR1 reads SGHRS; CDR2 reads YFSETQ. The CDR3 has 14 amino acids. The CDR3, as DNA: TGCGCCAGCAGCTTGGCCAAGAGTGTCGATGAGCAGTTCTTC. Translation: CASSLAKSVDEQFF.

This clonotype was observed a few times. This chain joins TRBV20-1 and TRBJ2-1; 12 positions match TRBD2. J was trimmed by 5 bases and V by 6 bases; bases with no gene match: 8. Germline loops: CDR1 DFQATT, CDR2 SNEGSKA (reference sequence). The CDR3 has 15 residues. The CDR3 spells CSAPRTSGNDNEQFF. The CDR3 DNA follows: TGCAGTGCCCCCAGGACTAGCGGGAACGACAATGAGCAGTTCTTC.

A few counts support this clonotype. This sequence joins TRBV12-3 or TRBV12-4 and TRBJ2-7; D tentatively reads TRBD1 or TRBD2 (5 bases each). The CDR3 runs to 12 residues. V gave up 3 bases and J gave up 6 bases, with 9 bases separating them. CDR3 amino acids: CASSLRGPEQYF. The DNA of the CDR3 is TGTGCCAGCAGTTTGAGGGGACCCGAGCAGTACTTC.

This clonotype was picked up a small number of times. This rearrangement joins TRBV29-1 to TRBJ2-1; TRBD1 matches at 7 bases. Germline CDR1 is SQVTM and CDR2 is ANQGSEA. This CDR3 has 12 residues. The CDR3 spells CSFGTATNEQFF. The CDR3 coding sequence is TGCAGTTTTGGGACAGCAACCAATGAGCAGTTCTTC.

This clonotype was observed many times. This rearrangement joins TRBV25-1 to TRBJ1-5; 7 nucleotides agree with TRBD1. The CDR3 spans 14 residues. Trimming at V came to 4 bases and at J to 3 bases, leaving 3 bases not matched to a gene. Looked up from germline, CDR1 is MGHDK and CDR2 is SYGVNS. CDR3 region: CASSGDSLNQPQHF. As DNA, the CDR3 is TGTGCCAGCAGTGGGGACAGCCTCAATCAGCCCCAGCATTTT.

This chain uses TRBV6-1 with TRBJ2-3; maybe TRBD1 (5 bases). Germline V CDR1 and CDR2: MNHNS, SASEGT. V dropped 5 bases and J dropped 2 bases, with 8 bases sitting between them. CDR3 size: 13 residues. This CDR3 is CASSPDITDTQYF. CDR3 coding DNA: TGTGCCAGCAGTCCGGACATCACAGATACGCAGTATTTT.

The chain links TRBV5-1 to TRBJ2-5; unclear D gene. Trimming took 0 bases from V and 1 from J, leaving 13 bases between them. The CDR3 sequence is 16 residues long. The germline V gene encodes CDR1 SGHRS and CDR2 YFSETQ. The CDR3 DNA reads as TGCGCCAGCAGCTTGGGGGCGGAAACCATCCAAGAGACCCAGTACTTC. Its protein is CASSLGAETIQETQYF.

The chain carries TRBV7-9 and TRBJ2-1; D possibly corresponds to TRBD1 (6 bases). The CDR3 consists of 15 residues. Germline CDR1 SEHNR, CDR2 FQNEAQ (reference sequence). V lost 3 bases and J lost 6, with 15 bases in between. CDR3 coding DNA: TGTGCCAGCAGCTTGTACAGGGCCGTGGGCAATGAGCAGTTCTTC. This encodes CASSLYRAVGNEQFF. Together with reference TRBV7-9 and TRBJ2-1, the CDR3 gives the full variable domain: DTGVSQNPRHKITKRGQNVTFRCDPISEHNRLYWYRQTLGQGPEFLTYFQNEAQLEKSRLLSDRFSAERPKGSFSTLEIQRTEQGDSAMYLCASSLYRAVGNEQFFGPGTRLTVL.

The CDR3 region is CASSVGLNQATDTQYF. The CDR3 bases are TGTGCCAGCAGCGTCGGACTCAACCAAGCCACAGATACGCAGTATTTT. This chain uses TRBV5-6 with TRBJ2-3, with D tentatively TRBD2 (5 bases). Germline values: CDR1 SGHDT, CDR2 YYEEEE. V was cut by 4 bases and J by 2 bases, with 17 bases left in between. This CDR3 has 16 residues.

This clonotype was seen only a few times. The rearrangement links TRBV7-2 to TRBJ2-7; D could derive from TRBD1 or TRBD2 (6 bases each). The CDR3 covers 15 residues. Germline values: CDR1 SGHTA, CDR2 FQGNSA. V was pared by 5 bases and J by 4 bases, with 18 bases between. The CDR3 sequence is CASSPAQGGGYEQYF. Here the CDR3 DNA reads TGTGCCAGCAGCCCGGCACAGGGAGGAGGGTACGAGCAGTACTTC.

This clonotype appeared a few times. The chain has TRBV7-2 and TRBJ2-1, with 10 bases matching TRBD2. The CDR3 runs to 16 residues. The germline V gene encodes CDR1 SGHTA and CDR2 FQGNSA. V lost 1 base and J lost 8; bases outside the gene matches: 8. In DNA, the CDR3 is TGTGCCAGCAGCTTAGGCGGGCTAGCGGGAGCTCATGAGCAGTTCTTC. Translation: CASSLGGLAGAHEQFF.

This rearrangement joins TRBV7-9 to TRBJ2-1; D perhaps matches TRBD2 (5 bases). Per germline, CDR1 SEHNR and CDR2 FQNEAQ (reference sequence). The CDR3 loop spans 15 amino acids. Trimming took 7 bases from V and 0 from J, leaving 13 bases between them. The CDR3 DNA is TGTGCCAGCATGAGCGGTCCTAGCTCCTACAATGAGCAGTTCTTC. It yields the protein CASMSGPSSYNEQFF.

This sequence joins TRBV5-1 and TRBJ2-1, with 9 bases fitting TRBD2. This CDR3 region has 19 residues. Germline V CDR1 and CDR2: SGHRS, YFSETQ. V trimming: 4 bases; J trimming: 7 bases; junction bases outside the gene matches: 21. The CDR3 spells CASSEDNFGSNAGGNEQFF. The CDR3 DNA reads TGCGCCAGCAGCGAGGACAATTTCGGTTCAAACGCGGGAGGGAATGAGCAGTTCTTC. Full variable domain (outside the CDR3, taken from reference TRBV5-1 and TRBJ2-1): KAGVTQTPRYLIKTRGQQVTLSCSPISGHRSVSWYQQTPGQGLQFLFEYFSETQRNKGNFPGRFSGRQFSNSRSEMNVSTLELGDSALYLCASSEDNFGSNAGGNEQFFGPGTRLTVL.

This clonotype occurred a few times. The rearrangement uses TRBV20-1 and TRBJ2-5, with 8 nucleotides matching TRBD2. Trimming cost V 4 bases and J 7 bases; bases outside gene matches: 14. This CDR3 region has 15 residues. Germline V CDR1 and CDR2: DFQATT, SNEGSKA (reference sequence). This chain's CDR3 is CSAKDGAGVLATQYF. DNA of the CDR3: TGCAGTGCTAAAGACGGAGCGGGAGTTTTGGCGACCCAGTACTTC.

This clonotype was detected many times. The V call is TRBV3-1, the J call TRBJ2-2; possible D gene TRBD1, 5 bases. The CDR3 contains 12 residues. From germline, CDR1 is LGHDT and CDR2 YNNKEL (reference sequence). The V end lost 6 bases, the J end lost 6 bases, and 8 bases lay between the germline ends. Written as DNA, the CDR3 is TGTGCCAGCAGTCAGGGTCCCGGGGAGCTGTTTTTT. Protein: CASSQGPGELFF.

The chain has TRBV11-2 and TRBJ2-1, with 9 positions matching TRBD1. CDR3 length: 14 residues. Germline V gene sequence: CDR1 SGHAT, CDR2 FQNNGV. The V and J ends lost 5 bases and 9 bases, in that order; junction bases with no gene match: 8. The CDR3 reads CASSARDRVGEQFF. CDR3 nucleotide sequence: TGTGCCAGCAGCGCCCGGGACAGGGTTGGTGAGCAGTTCTTC.

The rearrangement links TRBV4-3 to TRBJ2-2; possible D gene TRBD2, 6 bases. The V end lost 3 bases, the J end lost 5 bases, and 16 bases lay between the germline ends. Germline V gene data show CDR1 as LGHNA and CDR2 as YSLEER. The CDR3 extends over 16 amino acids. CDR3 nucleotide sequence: TGCGCCAGCAGCCAGGGCCATAGCGGTTGGACCGGGGAGCTGTTTTTT. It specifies CASSQGHSGWTGELFF.

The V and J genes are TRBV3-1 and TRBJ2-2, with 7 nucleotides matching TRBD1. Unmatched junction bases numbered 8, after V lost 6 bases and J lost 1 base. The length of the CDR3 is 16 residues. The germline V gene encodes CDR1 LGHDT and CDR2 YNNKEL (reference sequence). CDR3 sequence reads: CASRQQGRVNTGELFF. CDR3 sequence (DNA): TGTGCCAGCAGACAACAGGGGCGAGTGAACACCGGGGAGCTGTTTTTT.

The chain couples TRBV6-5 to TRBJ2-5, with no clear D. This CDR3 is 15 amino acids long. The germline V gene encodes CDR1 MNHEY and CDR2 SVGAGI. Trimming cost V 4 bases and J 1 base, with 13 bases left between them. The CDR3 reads CASSSGYGFQETQYF. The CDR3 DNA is TGTGCCAGCAGTTCCGGCTATGGCTTCCAAGAGACCCAGTACTTC.